The next 14 T cell receptor beta chains were all read from a single sample in a study of response to subunit inactivated influenza vaccine. TCRdb re-called the RT-PCR reads with MiXCR, one entry per CDR3 protein. The sample shows 630,000 or so distinct CDR3 sequences, approximately 15% of them seen only once. Sequenced here: PBMCs from blood, sampled 11 to 12 days after vaccination. The receptors shown here come from a man aged 50 to 60 who received an inactivated influenza vaccine.

This chain joins TRBV28 and TRBJ2-7; 12 nucleotides line up with TRBD2. J gave up 0 bases and V 6 bases, and 3 bases lay outside the gene matches. CDR1 and CDR2 from the germline V gene are MDHEN and SYDVKM. This CDR3 is built from 15 residues. The DNA of the CDR3 is TGTGCCAGCAGATCACTAGCGGGGGGCTCCTACGAGCAGTACTTC. This encodes CASRSLAGGSYEQYF.

This clonotype has only a few counts. V gene TRBV28 combines with J gene TRBJ1-1, with 7 bases aligning to TRBD1. The CDR3 has 14 amino acids. The germline gives CDR1 MDHEN, CDR2 SYDVKM. After removal of 8 bases from V and 4 bases from J, the junction contained 10 bases not matched to a gene. The DNA of the CDR3 is TGTGCCAGCCGCCCCCTACAGGGGACCACTGAAGCTTTCTTT. Protein product: CASRPLQGTTEAFF.

The chain recombines TRBV20-1 with TRBJ1-4; D possibly corresponds to TRBD1 (5 bases). Looked up from germline, CDR1 is DFQATT and CDR2 is SNEGSKA (reference sequence). The CDR3 contains 11 residues. The germline V and J ends were trimmed by 3 bases and 7 bases, with 6 bases remaining between them. The CDR3 bases are TGCAGTGCTAGGAGGGGTGAAAAACTGTTTTTT. The encoded protein is CSARRGEKLFF.

V is TRBV20-1 and J is TRBJ2-1; D is unclear. This CDR3 spans 11 amino acids. Germline loops: CDR1 DFQATT, CDR2 SNEGSKA (reference sequence). The V and J ends lost 3 bases and 6 bases respectively, with 6 bases between them. CDR3 sequence reads: CSARDPNEQFF. CDR3 coding DNA: TGCAGTGCTAGGGATCCCAATGAGCAGTTCTTC.

This clonotype appeared many times. The chain uses TRBV20-1 and TRBJ2-7; 12 bases agree with TRBD1. The germline V gene encodes CDR1 DFQATT and CDR2 SNEGSKA (reference sequence). The CDR3 has 15 residues. The V segment lost 3 bases and the J segment 3 bases; nucleotides outside the gene matches: 6. CDR3 DNA sequence: TGCAGTGCTAGGTCGGGACAGGGGGCGGGCTACGAGCAGTACTTC. It is translated as CSARSGQGAGYEQYF.

The chain has TRBV7-9 and TRBJ2-1; 9 nucleotides line up with TRBD1. Germline V lookup: CDR1 SEHNR, CDR2 FQNEAQ (reference sequence). J lost 8 bases, V lost 3 bases, and 8 bases had no gene match. This CDR3 has 15 residues. The CDR3 loop reads CASSFGTGRDHEQFF. CDR3 DNA: TGTGCCAGCAGCTTCGGGACAGGGAGAGATCATGAGCAGTTCTTC.

CDR3 region: CASRRPGTRNNEQFF. For the CDR3, the DNA is TGTGCCAGCAGACGACCCGGGACTAGAAACAATGAGCAGTTCTTC. The chain uses TRBV11-2 and TRBJ2-1; 8 positions match TRBD2. This CDR3 comprises 15 residues. CDR1 is SGHAT and CDR2 is FQNNGV in the germline V gene. The V gene end was trimmed by 6 bases and the J gene end by 5 bases; junction bases not matched to a gene: 9.

The J gene is TRBJ1-4, the V gene TRBV12-3 or TRBV12-4; D remains unclear. V shed 4 bases and J shed 3 bases, with 6 bases lying between them. CDR3 length: 13 amino acids. The CDR3 bases are TGTGCCAGCAGTTCCTCGGCTAATGAAAAACTGTTTTTT. As protein: CASSSSANEKLFF.

This clonotype appeared a few times. This chain links TRBV4-3 with TRBJ1-1, with D unresolved. This CDR3 comprises 15 residues. The ends were cut back, 0 bases at V and 3 bases at J, with 11 bases in the middle. Germline lookup yields CDR1 LGHNA and CDR2 YSLEER. The CDR3 loop reads CASSQDVRLDTEAFF. In DNA form, the CDR3 reads TGCGCCAGCAGCCAAGACGTCAGGCTGGACACTGAAGCTTTCTTT.

This clonotype was seen ten or more times. The CDR3 DNA follows: TGTGCCAGCAGCTTACTAGGAAACACCATATATTTT. It codes for CASSLLGNTIYF. The rearrangement links TRBV7-2 to TRBJ1-3; no reliable D call. Germline V CDR1 and CDR2: SGHTA, FQGNSA. The V end lost 2 bases, the J end lost 4 bases, and 3 bases lay between the germline ends. The CDR3 contains 12 residues.

This clonotype was detected many times. The rearrangement links TRBV4-3 to TRBJ2-2, with TRBD2 matching over 8 bases. CDR3 size: 14 residues. The trim removed 5 bases at V and 7 bases at J, leaving 6 bases unmatched. Looked up from germline, CDR1 is LGHNA and CDR2 is YSLEER. DNA of the CDR3: TGCGCCAGCAGCTTCGGGGGGGCTGGCGGGGAGCTGTTTTTT. Protein: CASSFGGAGGELFF.

This clonotype was seen at least ten times. The V gene is TRBV12-3 or TRBV12-4, the J gene TRBJ2-3; 11 bases agree with TRBD2. The CDR3 covers 16 residues. The trim removed 0 bases at V and 7 bases at J, leaving 6 bases unmatched. CDR3 residues: CASSLASGGAVYTQYF. In DNA, the CDR3 is TGTGCCAGCAGTTTAGCTAGCGGGGGGGCCGTATATACGCAGTATTTT.

The J gene is TRBJ2-2, the V gene TRBV6-2 or TRBV6-3; D possibly corresponds to TRBD2 (6 bases). The V end was cut by 4 bases, the J end by 0 bases, with 9 bases between. The V gene's germline CDR1 is MNHEY and CDR2 SVGEGT. The CDR3 has 15 amino acids. CDR3 nucleotide sequence: TGTGCCAGCAGTTCGGGGGAGTCGAACACCGGGGAGCTGTTTTTT. Encoded protein: CASSSGESNTGELFF.

Only a few counts were recorded for this clonotype. In nucleotides, the CDR3 is TGCAGCGTTGGAGGTGGGGTGTTGTCTGGGGCCACAGATACGCAGTATTTT. Encoded protein: CSVGGGVLSGATDTQYF. V gene TRBV29-1 combines with J gene TRBJ2-3, with a tentative D call TRBD1 (5 bases). The CDR3 sequence is 17 residues long. CDR1 is SQVTM and CDR2 is ANQGSEA in the germline V gene. The germline V and J ends were trimmed by 4 bases and 2 bases, with 22 bases remaining between them.